The rows below give T cell receptor beta chains drawn from one sample of a study of cytomegalovirus exposure and HLA in healthy donors. Profiling relied on immunoSEQ multiplex PCR, and the TCRdb table lists in-frame clones only, not all of them. The data contain about 93,000 clones, around 77% of them singletons. The sample taken for sequencing was PBMCs. These receptor sequences come from a man aged 25-45 years in good health and CMV-seronegative. Both conserved end residues are part of each CDR3. A D gene is named only where the DNA matches it firmly. Clone size, where shown, is once, few, many, or a class for clones that have expanded.

clone size: -; V gene: TRBV6-6; J gene: TRBJ2-5; D gene: -; CDR3 DNA: TGTGCCAGCAGATGGACAGTCCAAGAGACCCAGTACTTC; CDR3 protein: CASRWTVQETQYF
clone size: -; V gene: TRBV5-1; J gene: TRBJ1-4; D gene: -; CDR3 DNA: TGCGCCAGCAGCTTGGATCCGTATGAAAAACTGTTTTTT; CDR3 protein: CASSLDPYEKLFF
clone size: -; V gene: TRBV13; J gene: TRBJ1-4; D gene: -; CDR3 DNA: TGTGCCAGCAGCCGTAGAGGGACTAATGAAAAACTGTTTTTT; CDR3 protein: CASSRRGTNEKLFF
clone size: -; V gene: TRBV7-3; J gene: TRBJ2-5; D gene: TRBD2; CDR3 DNA: TGTGCCAGCAGCGCAGGTTCTGGCGGGAGGTTTCAAGAGACCCAGTACTTC; CDR3 protein: CASSAGSGGRFQETQYF
clone size: once; V gene: TRBV2; J gene: TRBJ2-3; D gene: TRBD2; CDR3 DNA: TGTGCCAGCAGTCAGCTAGCGGGAAGCACAGATACGCAGTATTTT; CDR3 protein: CASSQLAGSTDTQYF
clone size: few; V gene: TRBV5-6; J gene: TRBJ1-1; D gene: TRBD1; CDR3 DNA: TGTGCCAGCAGCTCCGTGACAGGGGTCGTCACTGAAGCTTTCTTT; CDR3 protein: CASSSVTGVVTEAFF
clone size: -; V gene: TRBV7-9; J gene: TRBJ1-4; D gene: TRBD1; CDR3 DNA: TGTGCCAGCAGCTTAGCGGGGACAGGGTATGAAAAACTGTTTTTT; CDR3 protein: CASSLAGTGYEKLFF
clone size: few; V gene: TRBV6-4; J gene: TRBJ2-2; D gene: TRBD2; CDR3 DNA: TGTGCCAGCAAGCTAGCGGGAGGGTCTACTACAACGGGCGGGGAGCTGTTTTTT; CDR3 protein: CASKLAGGSTTTGGELFF
clone size: -; V gene: TRBV9; J gene: TRBJ2-3; D gene: TRBD1; CDR3 DNA: TGTGCCAGCAGCGCGGGACAGACCCCCTTCCTCCTCGGGGAGATGAACACAGATACGCAGTATTTT; CDR3 protein: CASSAGQTPFLLGEMNTDTQYF
clone size: -; V gene: TRBV10-3; J gene: TRBJ2-1; D gene: -; CDR3 DNA: TGTGCCATCAGTGAGTCGACTCGACAGAACAATGAGCAGTTCTTC; CDR3 protein: CAISESTRQNNEQFF
clone size: -; V gene: TRBV5-8; J gene: TRBJ1-6; D gene: TRBD1; CDR3 DNA: TGTGCCAGCACCCTCGGACAGGGTGATAATTCACCCCTCCACTTT; CDR3 protein: CASTLGQGDNSPLHF
clone size: -; V gene: TRBV5-1; J gene: TRBJ2-7; D gene: -; CDR3 DNA: TGCGCCAGCAGCTTGGTGGACGGGACATACGAGCAGTACTTC; CDR3 protein: CASSLVDGTYEQYF
clone size: -; V gene: TRBV9; J gene: TRBJ2-3; D gene: -; CDR3 DNA: TGTGCCAGCAGATCTTCTAGCGATTACACAGATACGCAGTATTTT; CDR3 protein: CASRSSSDYTDTQYF
clone size: -; V gene: TRBV29-1; J gene: TRBJ2-5; D gene: TRBD2; CDR3 DNA: TGCAGCGACCGGACTAGCGCGCAAGAGACCCAGTACTTC; CDR3 protein: CSDRTSAQETQYF
clone size: -; V gene: TRBV2; J gene: TRBJ2-6; D gene: -; CDR3 DNA: TGTGCCAGCAGTGAAACAGCGGAGGGGACTGGGGCCAACGTCCTGACTTTC; CDR3 protein: CASSETAEGTGANVLTF